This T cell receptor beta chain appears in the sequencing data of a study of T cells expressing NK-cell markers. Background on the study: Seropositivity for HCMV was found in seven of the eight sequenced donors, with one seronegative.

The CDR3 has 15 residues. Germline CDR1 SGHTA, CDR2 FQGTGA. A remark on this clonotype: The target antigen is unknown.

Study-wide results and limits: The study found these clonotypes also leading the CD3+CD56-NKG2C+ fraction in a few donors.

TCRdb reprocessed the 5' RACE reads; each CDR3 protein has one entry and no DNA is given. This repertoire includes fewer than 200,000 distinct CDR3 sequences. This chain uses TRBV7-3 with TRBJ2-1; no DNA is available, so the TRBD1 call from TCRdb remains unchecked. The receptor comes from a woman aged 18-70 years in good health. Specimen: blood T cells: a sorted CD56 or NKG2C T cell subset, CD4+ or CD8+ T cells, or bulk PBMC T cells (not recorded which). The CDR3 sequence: CASSRSGGAHNEQFF.